These 16 T cell receptor beta chains were sequenced from one sample in a study of technical replicates of blood from several donors (dated by TCRdb to the late 2010s). The protocol used for the library was the immunoSEQ multiplex PCR assay. This immuneACCESS table, as held by TCRdb, lists in-frame sequences with V and J called but not all clones. Of the missing ones, under half trace to an unresolved V gene in checked studies; the others have no known cause. The sample table shows about 88,000 clones, and just under 95% are seen once. The ten largest clonotypes hold about 0.26% of the sample. Input material: T cells isolated from PBMCs. Receptor source: a human donor in good health.

The chain is built from TRBV19 and TRBJ2-7; D is undetermined. Germline V gene data show CDR1 as LNHDA and CDR2 as SQIVND (reference sequence). This CDR3 is 14 amino acids long. Trimming removed 0 bases at V and 1 base at J, with 7 bases between. CDR3 DNA sequence: TGTGCCAGTAGTATAGACGCTAGTTCCTACGAGCAGTACTTC. It specifies CASSIDASSYEQYF.

DNA of the CDR3: TGTGCCAGCAGCCAAGCCCACCTGGACACGTCGGTCGGCTATGGCTACACCTTC. Protein product: CASSQAHLDTSVGYGYTF. The rearrangement links TRBV14 to TRBJ1-2; maybe TRBD1 (5 bases). The CDR3 has 18 amino acids. In germline, CDR1 is SGHDN, CDR2 FVKESK. Trimming left V 1 base short and J 4 bases short, with 22 bases between.

V and J are TRBV27 and TRBJ2-1; 9 bases align to TRBD2. CDR3 length equals 15 residues. In germline, CDR1 is MNHEY, CDR2 SMNVEV (reference sequence). Unmatched junction bases numbered 9, after V lost 5 bases and J lost 7 bases. CDR3 in DNA: TGTGCCAGCAGTCTACTAGCGGGTGGGAGGAATGAGCAGTTCTTC. Residues: CASSLLAGGRNEQFF.

The V and J genes are TRBV29-1 and TRBJ2-2; the D is unclear. Trimming removed 3 bases from V and 6 bases from J, with 5 bases in between. Per the germline V gene, CDR1 is SQVTM and CDR2 is ANQGSEA. The CDR3 totals 11 residues. The CDR3 here is CSVDTAGELFF. The CDR3 bases are TGCAGCGTTGATACAGCCGGGGAGCTGTTTTTT.

The V and J genes are TRBV6-5 and TRBJ2-7, with 8 bases matching TRBD1. The junction had 5 bases not matched to a gene; V was cut back by 5 bases and J by 5 bases. The CDR3 spans 13 residues. Germline CDR1 is MNHEY and CDR2 is SVGAGI. The CDR3: CASSRQGTDEQYF. The CDR3 nucleotides read TGTGCCAGCAGTCGACAGGGGACGGACGAGCAGTACTTC.

J is TRBJ2-2 and V is TRBV10-1; D perhaps matches TRBD2 (5 bases). Germline V gene data show CDR1 as WNHNN and CDR2 as SYGVQD (reference sequence). This CDR3 region has 13 residues. Trimming stripped 6 bases from V and 7 bases from J, with 12 bases between. CDR3: CASSVLGNGELFF. DNA for the CDR3: TGCGCCAGCAGCGTACTCGGGAACGGGGAGCTGTTTTTT.

This rearrangement joins TRBV7-2 to TRBJ2-7, with TRBD2 matching 8 bases. V was pared by 5 bases and J by 2 bases, with 8 bases of the junction left unmatched. The CDR3 runs 15 residues. Germline V CDR1 and CDR2: SGHTA, FQGNSA. The CDR3: CASSGVGLGTYEQYF. The CDR3 DNA sequence: TGTGCCAGCAGCGGTGTGGGACTAGGGACCTACGAGCAGTACTTC.

V is TRBV29-1 and J is TRBJ2-1; 10 bases match TRBD2. V trimming: 5 bases; J trimming: 3 bases; junction bases outside the gene matches: 4. CDR3 size: 14 residues. The germline CDR1 and CDR2 sequences are SQVTM and ANQGSEA. In DNA, the CDR3 is TGCAGCGTTTTCGGACTAGCGGACTACAATGAGCAGTTCTTC. This encodes CSVFGLADYNEQFF.

This clone appeared a single time. The chain links TRBV6-1 to TRBJ1-1, with 9 bases fitting TRBD1. Germline values: CDR1 MNHNS, CDR2 SASEGT. The CDR3 contains 16 residues. V shed 4 bases and J 2 bases; nucleotides not matched to a gene: 8. CDR3 in DNA: TGTGCCAGCAGTGGTACCGGGACAGGGCTTAACACTGAAGCTTTCTTT. Protein sequence: CASSGTGTGLNTEAFF.

The chain has TRBV5-1 and TRBJ2-7, with 10 bases that match TRBD2. Germline V gene lookup returns CDR1 SGHRS and CDR2 YFSETQ. The ends lost 5 bases at V and 5 bases at J; junction bases unmatched: 7. This CDR3 is built from 14 residues. The CDR3 reads CASRIGTSDHEQYF. The CDR3 DNA is TGCGCCAGCAGGATAGGGACTAGCGACCACGAGCAGTACTTC.

J is TRBJ2-1 and V is TRBV7-8; 9 bases line up with TRBD2. The germline CDR1 and CDR2 sequences are SGHVS and FQNEAQ. The J segment lost 7 bases and the V segment lost 1 base, leaving 2 bases of the junction unmatched. CDR3 size: 14 residues. The chain's CDR3 is CASSLGTSGNEQFF. CDR3 sequence (DNA): TGTGCCAGCAGCTTAGGAACTAGCGGGAATGAGCAGTTCTTC.

The chain combines TRBV6-1 with TRBJ1-1; 8 bases are shared with TRBD1. The CDR3 loop spans 15 amino acids. The germline gives CDR1 MNHNS, CDR2 SASEGT. The trim removed 4 bases at V and 11 bases at J, leaving 15 bases unmatched. The CDR3 nucleotides read TGTGCCAGCAGTGCTTCCGGGACAGGCGTCCTTGAGGCTTTCTTT. Protein sequence: CASSASGTGVLEAFF.

In DNA, the CDR3 is TGTGCCAGCGGGACAGGGGGCAGGTACGAGCAGTACTTC. Translation gives CASGTGGRYEQYF. The chain couples TRBV25-1 to TRBJ2-7, with 12 nucleotides matching TRBD1. CDR3 length equals 13 residues. The V segment lost 8 bases and the J segment 4 bases; nucleotides outside the gene matches: 3. CDR1 and CDR2 from the germline V gene are MGHDK and SYGVNS.

The chain carries TRBV9 and TRBJ1-2, with D perhaps matching TRBD1 (6 bases). The CDR3 consists of 13 residues. Germline-derived CDR1 and CDR2 are SGDLS and YYNGEE. The V end was cut by 3 bases, the J end by 4 bases, with 10 bases between. This CDR3 is CASSGGQFYGYTF. The CDR3 DNA sequence: TGTGCCAGCAGCGGCGGACAGTTCTATGGCTACACCTTC.

The rearrangement links TRBV7-9 to TRBJ2-1, with 8 bases identical to TRBD2. With 1 base clipped from V and 1 base from J, the junction kept 9 bases outside the gene matches. The germline V gene has CDR1 SEHNR and CDR2 FQNEAQ (reference sequence). CDR3 length: 18 residues. CDR3 loop: CASSLGRLAGMSYNEQFF. As DNA, the CDR3 is TGTGCCAGCAGCTTAGGTAGGTTAGCGGGAATGTCCTACAATGAGCAGTTCTTC.

This chain links TRBV5-4 with TRBJ2-3, with D perhaps TRBD1 (5 bases). The germline V gene encodes CDR1 SGHNT and CDR2 YYREEE (reference sequence). The CDR3 spans 13 residues. The V gene lost 4 bases and the J gene lost 4 bases, with 10 bases spanning the gap. The chain's CDR3 is CASSLWTSDTQYF. The CDR3 region has the DNA TGTGCCAGCAGCCTATGGACATCAGATACGCAGTATTTT. The whole variable domain, filled in from reference TRBV5-4 and TRBJ2-3, reads ETGVTQSPTHLIKTRGQQVTLRCSSQSGHNTVSWYQQALGQGPQFIFQYYREEENGRGNFPPRFSGLQFPNYSSELNVNALELDDSALYLCASSLWTSDTQYFGPGTRLTVL.